This T cell receptor (beta chain) was captured by sequencing in a study of T cells in Graves' hyperthyroidism and ophthalmopathy. Overall study context: Peripheral blood specimens were obtained at initial diagnosis, prior to any treatment. Study-wide findings and caveats: Before onset, by a median of approximately 5.9 months, the model predicted ophthalmopathy.

This clonotype has just a few counts. Its antigen remains unidentified. In making diagnoses, clinical symptoms, serum thyroxine and TRAb, thyroid ultrasound and orbital computed tomography were all used. The CDR3 spans 16 residues. With 6 bases removed from V and 8 bases from J, the gap between germline ends came to 23 bases. CDR1 and CDR2 (germline): MDHEN, SYDVKM. RNA transcripts gave rise to amplified TCR beta CDR3 regions. A first-round RT-PCR of the TCR CDR3 used the HTBI primer set. TCRdb used MiXCR to reprocess the multiplex PCR reads, holding one entry per CDR3 protein. The table includes 500,000 or so distinct CDR3 sequences, around 15% detected once.

The receptor was derived from a woman aged 30 to 39 with Graves' ophthalmopathy. Sequences were obtained from blood. The rearrangement joins TRBV28 to TRBJ2-4; D may be TRBD2 (7 bases). The CDR3 region has the DNA TGTGCCAGCAGCCCCACTACCGGGGAGGGGGTCCACATTCAGTACTTC. It specifies CASSPTTGEGVHIQYF.